One sample yielded the 8 T cell receptor beta chains listed below, sequenced in a study of T cells in Graves' hyperthyroidism and ophthalmopathy. Researchers took RNA transcripts and amplified the TCR beta CDR3 regions from them. During a first-round RT-PCR of the TCR CDR3, the HTBI primer set was used. TCRdb passed the multiplex PCR reads through MiXCR, listing each CDR3 protein once. This sample has 550,000 to 700,000 distinct CDR3 sequences, with 40% to 55% found just once. Sequencing was performed on peripheral blood or thyroid tissue (not recorded which). The receptor set was obtained from an adult woman with Graves' disease, either hyperthyroidism or ophthalmopathy (not recorded which).

As for this clonotype: Its ends do not fully match the called genes, so a read error is possible. The CDR3, as DNA: TGCAGCGTTCTAGGGGGGAACAGTGAAGCTTTCTTT. It yields the protein CSVLGGNSEAFF. This rearrangement joins TRBV29-1 to TRBJ1-1, with D possibly matching TRBD1 (6 bases). The CDR3 extends over 12 amino acids. From germline, CDR1 is SQVTM and CDR2 ANQGSEA. Looking up the rest from reference TRBV29-1 and TRBJ1-1 gives the full variable domain: SAVISQKPSRDICQRGTSLTIQCQVDSQVTMMFWYRQQPGQSLTLIATANQGSEATYESGFVIDKFPISRPNLTFSTLTVSNMSPEDSSIYLCSVLGGNSEAFFGQGTRLTVV.

This clonotype has only one observation. The conserved closing phenylalanine or tryptophan is absent in this CDR3, likely reflecting a read error. Because the CDR3's place on the DNA is in doubt, the DNA is left out and the CDR3 is given as listed by TCRdb. The chain has TRBV7-9 and TRBJ1-4; TRBD1 is the table's D call and was not checked against the DNA. The germline CDR1 and CDR2 sequences are SEHNR and FQNEAQ (reference sequence). The CDR3 has 9 residues if both end residues are counted. CDR3 protein: CASSLADSY.

This clonotype has a count of ten or more. The chain joins TRBV7-6 to TRBJ1-3; D is ambiguous. CDR3 length: 13 residues. CDR1 is SGHVS and CDR2 is FNYEAQ in the germline V gene. V was trimmed by 5 bases and J by 4 bases, leaving 9 bases between them. CDR3 residues: CASSPVAGNTIYF. The CDR3, as DNA: TGTGCCAGCAGCCCGGTCGCCGGAAACACCATATATTTT.

This clonotype was observed at least ten times. The gene calls are TRBV20-1 and TRBJ2-7, with unresolved D. CDR3 length equals 14 residues. V shed 7 bases and J shed 5 bases, with 21 bases lying between them. In germline, CDR1 is DFQATT, CDR2 SNEGSKA (reference sequence). CDR3 residues: CSVAFPPASDEQYF. The CDR3 coding sequence is TGCAGTGTCGCGTTTCCTCCTGCCTCGGACGAGCAGTACTTC.

This clonotype came up many times. This rearrangement joins TRBV29-1 to TRBJ2-2, with D perhaps TRBD2 (6 bases). Germline CDR1 SQVTM, CDR2 ANQGSEA. V lost 6 bases, J lost 3 bases, and 14 bases lay in between. The CDR3 extends over 14 amino acids. The CDR3 DNA follows: TGCAGCGTAAAACCCGGGAGATACACCGGGGAGCTGTTTTTT. Translating gives CSVKPGRYTGELFF.

A few counts support this clonotype. This rearrangement joins TRBV15 to TRBJ2-3; TRBD2 matches at 14 bases. Germline CDR1 LNHNV, CDR2 YYDKDF (reference sequence). The V and J ends lost 8 bases and 3 bases, in that order; junction bases with no gene match: 13. The CDR3 has 18 residues. The CDR3 DNA follows: TGTGCCACCGGGGCCTCAGGAGGACTAGCGGGAGGAACAGATACGCAGTATTTT. Translating gives CATGASGGLAGGTDTQYF.

This clonotype was seen more than once but under ten times. This chain links TRBV6-5 with TRBJ1-3; D is ambiguous. Deletions cut 4 bases from V and 0 bases from J, with 7 bases between. The germline gives CDR1 MNHEY, CDR2 SVGAGI. The CDR3 is 14 residues long. CDR3 in DNA: TGTGCCAGCAGTTCCGGGAGCTCTGGAAACACCATATATTTT. The encoded protein is CASSSGSSGNTIYF.

Many counts were recorded for this clonotype. The chain employs TRBV9 and TRBJ2-2, with TRBD2 matching over 10 bases. The CDR3 length is 15 residues. Germline assignment: CDR1 SGDLS and CDR2 YYNGEE. Trimming removed 4 bases from V and 4 bases from J; junction bases left unmatched: 4. The CDR3 loop reads CASSPVAGGTGELFF. The CDR3 DNA sequence: TGTGCCAGCAGCCCCGTAGCGGGAGGCACCGGGGAGCTGTTTTTT.